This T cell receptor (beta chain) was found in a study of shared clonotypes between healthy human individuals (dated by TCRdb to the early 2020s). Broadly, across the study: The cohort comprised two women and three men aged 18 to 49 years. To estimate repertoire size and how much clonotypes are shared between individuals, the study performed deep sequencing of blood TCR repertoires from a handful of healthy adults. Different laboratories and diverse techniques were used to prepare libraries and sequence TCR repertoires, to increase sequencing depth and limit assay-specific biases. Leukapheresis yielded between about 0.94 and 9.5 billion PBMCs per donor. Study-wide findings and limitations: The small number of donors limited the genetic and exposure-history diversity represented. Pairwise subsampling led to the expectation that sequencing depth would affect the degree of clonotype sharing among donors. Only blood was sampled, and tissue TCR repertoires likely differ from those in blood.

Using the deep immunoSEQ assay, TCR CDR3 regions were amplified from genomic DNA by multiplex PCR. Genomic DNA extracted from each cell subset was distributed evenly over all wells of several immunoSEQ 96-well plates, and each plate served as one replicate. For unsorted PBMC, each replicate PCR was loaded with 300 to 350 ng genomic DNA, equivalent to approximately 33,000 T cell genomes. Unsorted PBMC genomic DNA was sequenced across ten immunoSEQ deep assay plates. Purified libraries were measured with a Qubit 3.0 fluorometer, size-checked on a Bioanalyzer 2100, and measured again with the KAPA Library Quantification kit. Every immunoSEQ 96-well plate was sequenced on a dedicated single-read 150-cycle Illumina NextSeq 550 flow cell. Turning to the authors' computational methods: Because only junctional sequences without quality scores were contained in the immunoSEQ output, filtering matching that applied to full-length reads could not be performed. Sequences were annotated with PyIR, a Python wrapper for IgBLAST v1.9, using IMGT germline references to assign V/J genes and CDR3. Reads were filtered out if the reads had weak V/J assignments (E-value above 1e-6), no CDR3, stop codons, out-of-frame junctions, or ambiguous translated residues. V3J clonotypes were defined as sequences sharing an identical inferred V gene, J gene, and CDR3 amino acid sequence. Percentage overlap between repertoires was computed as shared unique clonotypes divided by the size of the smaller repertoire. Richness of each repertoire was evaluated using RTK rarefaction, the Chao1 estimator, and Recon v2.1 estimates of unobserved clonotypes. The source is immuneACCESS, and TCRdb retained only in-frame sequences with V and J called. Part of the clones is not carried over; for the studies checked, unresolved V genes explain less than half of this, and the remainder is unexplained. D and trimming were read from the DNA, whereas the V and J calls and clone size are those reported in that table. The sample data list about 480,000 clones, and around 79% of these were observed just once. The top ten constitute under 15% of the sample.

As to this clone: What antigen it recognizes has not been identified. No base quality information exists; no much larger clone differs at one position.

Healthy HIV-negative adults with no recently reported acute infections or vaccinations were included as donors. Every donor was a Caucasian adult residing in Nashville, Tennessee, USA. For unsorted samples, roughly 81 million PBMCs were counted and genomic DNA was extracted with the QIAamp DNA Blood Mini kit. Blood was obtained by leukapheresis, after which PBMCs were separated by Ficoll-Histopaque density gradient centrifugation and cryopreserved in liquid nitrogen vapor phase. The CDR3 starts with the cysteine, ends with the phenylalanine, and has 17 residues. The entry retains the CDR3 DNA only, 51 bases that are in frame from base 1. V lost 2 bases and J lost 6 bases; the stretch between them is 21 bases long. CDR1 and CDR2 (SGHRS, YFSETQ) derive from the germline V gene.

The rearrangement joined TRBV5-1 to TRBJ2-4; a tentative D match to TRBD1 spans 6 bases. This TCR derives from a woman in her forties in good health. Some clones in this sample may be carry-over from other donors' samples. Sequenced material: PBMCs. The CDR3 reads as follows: CASSFYGLQGPGNIQYF. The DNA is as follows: TGCGCCAGCAGCTTCTACGGCTTACAGGGCCCCGGAAACATTCAGTACTTC.